This is a list of T cell receptor beta chains from one sample in a study of human CD8 memory T cell subsets. TCRdb re-called the 5' RACE reads and catalogs CDR3 proteins one per entry, DNA excluded. This sample's clone table lists about 9,000 distinct CDR3 sequences. The sample consisted of CD8+ T cells from PBMCs. The source is a human donor in good health. The CDR3 runs from the conserved cysteine through the conserved F or W. Each record gives: clone size, J gene, V gene, CDR3 protein. Clone size is stated in some rows and not others, as once, few, many or a class when expanded.

>.|TRBJ2-7|TRBV11-2
CASSDTYEQYF
>medium-sized|TRBJ2-1|TRBV7-9
CASSLEGTTNEQFF
>.|TRBJ2-7|TRBV6-1
CASSEEDGVGSYEQYF
>.|TRBJ2-7|TRBV14
CASRAQGQSYEQYF
>.|TRBJ2-7|TRBV5-1
CASSLLPTYEQYF
>.|TRBJ1-4|TRBV4-1
CASSQEGGAGEKLFF
>medium-sized|TRBJ2-2|TRBV20-1
CSARDWADTGELFF
>.|TRBJ2-1|TRBV25-1
CASSDSPYNEQFF
>medium-sized|TRBJ1-1|TRBV5-4
CATTGDNTEAFF
>.|TRBJ1-2|TRBV19
CASTFSLWDGYTF
>.|TRBJ1-2|TRBV7-9
CASSKQGNGYTF
>.|TRBJ2-2|TRBV5-5
CASSLRLSGGELFF
>.|TRBJ1-2|TRBV2
CASSGWDRGDGNYGYTF
>.|TRBJ1-6|TRBV19
CASSLNRGANSPLHF
>.|TRBJ2-7|TRBV4-3
CASSQDFGLATYEQYF
>.|TRBJ2-2|TRBV6-5
CASSWTSNTGELFF
>medium-sized|TRBJ2-4|TRBV20-1
CSASDPGVAKNIQYF